The sequence of this T cell receptor beta chain was determined in a study of blood T cell repertoires in COVID-19 (dated by TCRdb to about 2020). Concerning the study at large: The collaborator samples originated in the United States, Italy and Spain and spanned the acute and convalescent phases of COVID-19. The material from the prospective study consisted of cDNA or gDNA derived from T cells, B-cell-depleted T cells, or PBMCs. The dataset comprised deeply sampled blood TCRbeta repertoires from subjects exposed to, actively infected with, or recovered from COVID-19. The repertoires were made available in a free public database intended to serve as a resource for research on the immune response to SARS-CoV-2. The samples were drawn from the first 160 participants of the ongoing ImmuneRACE study and from 1,254 subjects provided by 6 global collaborators. Nearly every sample came with metadata listing a de-identified subject ID, COVID-19 status, age in years and sex. HLA class I and class II types, where available, came from metadata supplied by the sample provider rather than from assay-based typing. The research as a whole found: The amount of clinical and demographic metadata varied by source and participant and was provided uncurated.

The CDR3, cysteine through phenylalanine, is 14 amino acids long. The read is trimmed to its CDR3 DNA, 42 bases read in frame from base 1. V is clipped by 3 bases and J by 6 bases, and the sequence between their germline boundaries is 14 bases long. From a lookup of the germline V gene, CDR1 and CDR2 are SGHAT and FQNNGV. A word on this clone: What this receptor recognizes is not known. No base quality values were provided; no much bigger clone lies one nucleotide off.

The collaborating institutions used their own protocols to collect whole blood in K2EDTA tubes. For TCRbeta analysis, collaborators shipped samples in one of three forms: frozen whole blood, isolated PBMCs, or DNA extracted from either of those sample types. The immunoSEQ Assay, a bias-controlled multiplex PCR, was used to amplify TCRbeta CDR3 regions from genomic DNA. The authors' pipeline ran thus. The number of nucleated cells in each sample was estimated from the amplification of reference gene primers within the assay. Sequence reads were collapsed and filtered to measure the absolute abundance of every unique TCRbeta CDR3 rearrangement. Productive Simpson clonality was computed per sample as the square root of Simpson's diversity index over productive rearrangements. TCRdb stores this immuneACCESS table with in-frame sequences only. Part of the clones is absent; in the studies checked, under half of the shortfall reflects unresolved V genes, and no reason is known for the rest. V and J calls and clone size are as listed in that table; D and trimming were resolved from the DNA. The sample table contains about 75,000 clones; only one count was recorded for 70% to 80% of them. The ten largest clones take up approximately 5% of the sample.

Material: peripheral blood. The V and J segments used are TRBV11-2 and TRBJ1-1; a tentative D match to TRBD1 spans 6 bases. This TCR derives from a woman older than 75 with active or convalescent COVID-19. The sequenced DNA: TGTGCCAGCAGCTTCAGGGGCTTGCAATCTGAAGCTTTCTTT. Translated, it reads CASSFRGLQSEAFF.